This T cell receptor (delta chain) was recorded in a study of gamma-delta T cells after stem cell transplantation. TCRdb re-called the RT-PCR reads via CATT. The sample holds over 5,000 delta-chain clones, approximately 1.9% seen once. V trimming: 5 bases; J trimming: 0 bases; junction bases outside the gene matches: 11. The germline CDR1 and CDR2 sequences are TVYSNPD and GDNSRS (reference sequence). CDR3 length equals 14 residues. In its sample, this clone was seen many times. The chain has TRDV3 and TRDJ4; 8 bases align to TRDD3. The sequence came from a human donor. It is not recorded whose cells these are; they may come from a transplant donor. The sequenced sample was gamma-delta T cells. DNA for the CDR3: TGTGCCCAAAGCGCTTTACTGGGGGCCAGACCCCTGATCTTT. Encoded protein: CAQSALLGARPLIF.